The sequence of this T cell receptor beta chain was determined in a study of cytomegalovirus exposure and HLA in healthy donors. The study's findings and limits: In a later analysis, V- and J-gene trimming of beta chains associated with a DCLRE1C missense variant, replicated independently.

CDR1 is MNHEY, CDR2 SMNVEV, per germline (reference sequence). V shed 5 bases and J 1 base; nucleotides not matched to a gene: 9. This CDR3 is 16 amino acids long. Details on this clone: Its specificity is not known.

The PCR was carried out with 60 Vbeta primers and 13 Jbeta primers. Sequencing was performed with immunoSEQ multiplex PCR; in TCRdb, only in-frame clones are kept and a portion is missing. The sample carries about 89,000 clones, around 60% recorded once. Sequenced material: PBMCs. This chain uses TRBV27 with TRBJ1-1; 8 bases map to TRBD1. This TCR was sampled from a human donor in good health. DNA of the CDR3: TGTGCCAGCAGTCTGACAGGGGTAAATGGGAACACTGAAGCTTTCTTT. It specifies CASSLTGVNGNTEAFF.